This T cell receptor (beta chain) was captured by sequencing in a study of blood T cells in healthy people across ages. PCR was performed a second time for roughly 7 to 12 cycles using a sample-barcoded 5' primer and a J-beta primer mix. One entry per CDR3 protein results from TCRdb running MiXCR on the 5' RACE reads. The repertoire includes approximately 700,000 distinct CDR3 sequences, 32% of them detected once, and just over 15% sits in the top ten. V gave up 0 bases and J gave up 9 bases, with 18 bases separating them. The CDR3 contains 17 residues. Germline V gene lookup returns CDR1 SGHVS and CDR2 FQNEAQ.

This sequence was found in an elderly woman in good health. The sequenced material came from blood. The chain combines TRBV7-8 with TRBJ1-6; a weak D match, TRBD1 (5 bases). The DNA of the CDR3 is TGTGCCAGCAGCTTAGCTCTGGGGCCCCCCGATGGTTCACCCCTCCACTTT. This gives the protein CASSLALGPPDGSPLHF. The full variable domain, completed using reference TRBV7-8 and TRBJ1-6, is GAGVSQSPRYKVAKRGQDVALRCDPISGHVSLFWYQQALGQGPEFLTYFQNEAQLDKSGLPSDRFFAERPEGSVSTLKIQRTQQEDSAVYLCASSLALGPPDGSPLHFGNGTRLTVT.